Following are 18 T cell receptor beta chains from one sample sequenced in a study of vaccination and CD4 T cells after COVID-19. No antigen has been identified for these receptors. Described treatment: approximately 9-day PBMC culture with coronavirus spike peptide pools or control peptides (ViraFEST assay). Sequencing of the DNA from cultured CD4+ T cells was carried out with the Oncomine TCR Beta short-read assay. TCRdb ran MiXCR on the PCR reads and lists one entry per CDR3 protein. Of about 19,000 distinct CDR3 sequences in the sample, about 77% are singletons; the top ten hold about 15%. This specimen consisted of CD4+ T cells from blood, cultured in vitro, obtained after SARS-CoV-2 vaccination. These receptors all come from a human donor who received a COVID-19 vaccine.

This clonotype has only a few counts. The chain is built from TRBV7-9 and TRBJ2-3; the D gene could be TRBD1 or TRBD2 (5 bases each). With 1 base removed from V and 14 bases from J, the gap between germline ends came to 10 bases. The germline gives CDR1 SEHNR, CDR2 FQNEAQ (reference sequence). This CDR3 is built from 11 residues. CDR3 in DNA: TGTGCCAGCAGCTTAGGAGGGGCTCGGTATTTT. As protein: CASSLGGARYF.

The DNA for the CDR3 is TGCAGTGCTCTACGGACAGGGGAGGATGGCTACACCTTC. Its translation is CSALRTGEDGYTF. This chain connects TRBV20-1 to TRBJ1-2; TRBD1 matches 9 bases. The germline V gene encodes CDR1 DFQATT and CDR2 SNEGSKA (reference sequence). This CDR3 region has 13 residues. J lost 6 bases, V lost 5 bases, and 7 bases had no gene match.

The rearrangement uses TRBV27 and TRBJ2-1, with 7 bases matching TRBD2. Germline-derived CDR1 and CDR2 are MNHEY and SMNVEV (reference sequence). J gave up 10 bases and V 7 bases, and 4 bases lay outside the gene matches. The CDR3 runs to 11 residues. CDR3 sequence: CASILGGEQFF. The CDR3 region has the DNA TGTGCCAGCATCCTCGGGGGGGAGCAGTTCTTC.

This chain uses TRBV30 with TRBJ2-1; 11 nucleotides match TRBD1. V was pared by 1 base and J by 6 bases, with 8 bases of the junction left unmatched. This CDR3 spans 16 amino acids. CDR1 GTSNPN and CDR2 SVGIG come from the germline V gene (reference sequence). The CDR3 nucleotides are TGTGCCTGGAGTGGACCGGGGACAGGGGGAACCAATGAGCAGTTCTTC. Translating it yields CAWSGPGTGGTNEQFF.

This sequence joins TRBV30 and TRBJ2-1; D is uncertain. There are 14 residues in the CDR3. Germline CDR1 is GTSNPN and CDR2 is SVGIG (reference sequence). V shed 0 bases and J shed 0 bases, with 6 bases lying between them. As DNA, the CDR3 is TGTGCCTGGAGTGTAATGAGCTCCTACAATGAGCAGTTCTTC. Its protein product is CAWSVMSSYNEQFF.

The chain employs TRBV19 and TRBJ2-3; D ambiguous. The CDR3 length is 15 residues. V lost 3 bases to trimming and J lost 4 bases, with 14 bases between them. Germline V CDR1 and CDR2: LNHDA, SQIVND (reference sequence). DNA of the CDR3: TGTGCCAGTAGTATGGGATCCGGTGGGGCAGATACGCAGTATTTT. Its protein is CASSMGSGGADTQYF.

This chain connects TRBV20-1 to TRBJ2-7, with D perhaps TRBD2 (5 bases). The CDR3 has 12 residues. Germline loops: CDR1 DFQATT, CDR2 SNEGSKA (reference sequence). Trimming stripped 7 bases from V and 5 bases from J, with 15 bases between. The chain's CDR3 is CSVLPSRDEQYF. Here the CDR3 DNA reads TGCAGTGTCCTCCCTAGCCGGGACGAGCAGTACTTC.

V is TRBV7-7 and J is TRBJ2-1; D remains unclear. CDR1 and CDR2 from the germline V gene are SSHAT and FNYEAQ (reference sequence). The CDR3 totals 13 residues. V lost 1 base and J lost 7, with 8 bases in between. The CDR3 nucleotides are TGTGCCAGCAGCTTAGGCCAGAATAATGAGCAGTTCTTC. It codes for CASSLGQNNEQFF.

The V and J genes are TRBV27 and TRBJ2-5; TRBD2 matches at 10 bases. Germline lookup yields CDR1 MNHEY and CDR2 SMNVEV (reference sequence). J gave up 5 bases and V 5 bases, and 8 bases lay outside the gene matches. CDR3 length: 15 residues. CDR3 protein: CASSKIAGGLETQYF. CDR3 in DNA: TGTGCCAGCAGTAAGATAGCGGGGGGTCTGGAGACCCAGTACTTC.

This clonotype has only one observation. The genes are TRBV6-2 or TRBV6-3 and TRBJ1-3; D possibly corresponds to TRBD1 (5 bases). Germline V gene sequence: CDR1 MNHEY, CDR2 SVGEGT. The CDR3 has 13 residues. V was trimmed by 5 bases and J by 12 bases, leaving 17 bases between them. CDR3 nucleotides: TGTGCCAGCAGTCTGATCTCCGGGGCCGGCATATATTTT. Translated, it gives CASSLISGAGIYF.

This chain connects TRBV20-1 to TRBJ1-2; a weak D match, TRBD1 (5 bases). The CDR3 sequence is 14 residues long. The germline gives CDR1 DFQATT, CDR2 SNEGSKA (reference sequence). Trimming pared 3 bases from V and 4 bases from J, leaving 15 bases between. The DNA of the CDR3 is TGCAGTGCTAGTGTAGACAGCACCTTCTATGGCTACACCTTC. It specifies CSASVDSTFYGYTF.

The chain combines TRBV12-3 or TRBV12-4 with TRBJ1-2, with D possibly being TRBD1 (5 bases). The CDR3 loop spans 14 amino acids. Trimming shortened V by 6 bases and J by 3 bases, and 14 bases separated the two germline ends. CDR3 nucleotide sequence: TGTGCCAGCAGGACGACAGCGACGGACTATGGCTACACCTTC. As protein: CASRTTATDYGYTF.

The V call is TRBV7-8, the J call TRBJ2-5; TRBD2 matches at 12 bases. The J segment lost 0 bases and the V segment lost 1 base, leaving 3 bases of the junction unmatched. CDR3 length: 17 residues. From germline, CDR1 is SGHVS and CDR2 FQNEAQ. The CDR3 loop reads CASSLGLAGVYQETQYF. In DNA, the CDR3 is TGTGCCAGCAGCTTAGGACTAGCGGGAGTGTACCAAGAGACCCAGTACTTC.

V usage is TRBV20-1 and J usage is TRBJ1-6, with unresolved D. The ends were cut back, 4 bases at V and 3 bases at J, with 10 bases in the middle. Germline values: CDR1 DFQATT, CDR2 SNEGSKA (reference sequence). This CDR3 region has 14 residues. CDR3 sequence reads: CSAIPGGYNSPLHF. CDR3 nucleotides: TGCAGTGCTATCCCGGGAGGCTATAATTCACCCCTCCACTTT.

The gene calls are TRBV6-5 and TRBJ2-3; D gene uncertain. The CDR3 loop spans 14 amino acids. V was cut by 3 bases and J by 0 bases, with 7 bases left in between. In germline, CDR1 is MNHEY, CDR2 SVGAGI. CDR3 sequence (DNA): TGTGCCAGCAGTTATCCGAGTAGCACAGATACGCAGTATTTT. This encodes CASSYPSSTDTQYF.

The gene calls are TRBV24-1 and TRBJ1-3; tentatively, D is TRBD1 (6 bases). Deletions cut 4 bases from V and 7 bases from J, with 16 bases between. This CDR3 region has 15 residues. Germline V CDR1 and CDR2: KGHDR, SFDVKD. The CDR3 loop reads CATSDGDRLSNTIYF. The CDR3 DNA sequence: TGTGCCACCAGTGACGGAGACAGGCTGAGTAACACCATATATTTT.

CDR3 residues: CASSRLGGRDETQYF. The CDR3, as DNA: TGTGCCAGCAGCAGACTAGGAGGGCGGGATGAGACCCAGTACTTC. The chain uses TRBV7-2 and TRBJ2-5; D perhaps matches TRBD2 (6 bases). The germline CDR1 and CDR2 sequences are SGHTA and FQGNSA. The CDR3 runs to 15 residues. The V end lost 5 bases, the J end lost 5 bases, and 18 bases lay between the germline ends.

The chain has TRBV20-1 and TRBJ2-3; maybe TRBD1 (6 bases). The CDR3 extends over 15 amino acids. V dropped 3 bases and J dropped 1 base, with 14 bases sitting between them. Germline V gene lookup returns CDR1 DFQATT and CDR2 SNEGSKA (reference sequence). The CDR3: CSASGRGEGTDTQYF. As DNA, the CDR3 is TGCAGTGCTAGCGGCAGGGGCGAGGGCACAGATACGCAGTATTTT.